This T cell receptor (beta chain) was sequenced in a study of CD8 T cells in ankylosing spondylitis. Study results and caveats: In synovial fluid and blood from reactive arthritis, some motif variants were previously reported. Apparently characteristic of ankylosing spondylitis blood was a TCR beta motif (roughly eight highly homologous variants). Peripheral blood held disease-linked clones only at relatively low frequency, and these were CD8+.

This clonotype appeared many times. Its antigen is currently unknown. Each TCR beta library was made by quantitative 5'-RACE that incorporated molecular barcodes. MiXCR was run by TCRdb on the 5' RACE reads, yielding one entry per CDR3 protein. This table has 130,000 or so distinct CDR3 sequences, over 6.5% appearing once. In germline, CDR1 is SGHVS, CDR2 FQNEAQ. The CDR3 spans 13 residues. V was cut by 8 bases and J by 5 bases, with 12 bases left in between. The clonotype comes from a male donor with ankylosing spondylitis or in good health (not recorded which). The sequenced material came from blood, either unsorted or a sorted T cell fraction (not recorded which). The chain combines TRBV7-8 with TRBJ1-4, with D perhaps matching TRBD1 (6 bases). The CDR3 coding sequence is TGTGCCAGCGCCGGGGGGGCCAATGAAAAACTGTTTTTT. The encoded protein is CASAGGANEKLFF.